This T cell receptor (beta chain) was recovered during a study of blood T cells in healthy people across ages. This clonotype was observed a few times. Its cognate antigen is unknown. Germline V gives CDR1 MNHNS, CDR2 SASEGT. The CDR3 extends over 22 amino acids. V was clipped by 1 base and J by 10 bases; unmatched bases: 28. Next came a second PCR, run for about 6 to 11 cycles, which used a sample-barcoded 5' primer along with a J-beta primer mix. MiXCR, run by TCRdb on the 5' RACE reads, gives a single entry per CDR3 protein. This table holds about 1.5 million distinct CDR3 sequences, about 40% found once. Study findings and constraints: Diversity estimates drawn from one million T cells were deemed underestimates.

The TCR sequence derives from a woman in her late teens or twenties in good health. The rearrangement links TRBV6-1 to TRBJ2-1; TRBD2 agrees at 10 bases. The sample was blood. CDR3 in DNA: TGTGCCAGCAGTGAAGTATCTAGCGGGGGTCTTCCACTTGGTTTTTTGGGTTGGGAGCAGTTCTTC. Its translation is CASSEVSSGGLPLGFLGWEQFF.